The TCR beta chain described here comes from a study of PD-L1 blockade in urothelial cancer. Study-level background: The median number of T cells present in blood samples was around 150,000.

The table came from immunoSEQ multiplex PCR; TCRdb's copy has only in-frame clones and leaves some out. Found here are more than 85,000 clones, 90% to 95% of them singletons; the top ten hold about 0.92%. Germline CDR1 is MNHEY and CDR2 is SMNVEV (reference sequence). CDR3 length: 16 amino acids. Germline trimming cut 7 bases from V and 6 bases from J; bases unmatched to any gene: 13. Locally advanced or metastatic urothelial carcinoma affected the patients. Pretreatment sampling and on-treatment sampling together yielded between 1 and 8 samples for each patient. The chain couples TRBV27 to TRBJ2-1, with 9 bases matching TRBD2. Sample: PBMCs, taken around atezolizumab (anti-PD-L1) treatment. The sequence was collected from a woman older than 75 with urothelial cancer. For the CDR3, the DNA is TGTGCCAGCAAACCCATGGGAGGGACTAGCCGCAATGAGCAGTTCTTC. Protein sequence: CASKPMGGTSRNEQFF.